This T cell receptor beta chain was captured in a study of relationships among human T cell subsets (dated by TCRdb to about 2010). Broadly, across the study: Sequencing was performed on eight distinct blood T cell populations: pan T, CD8 cytotoxic, regulatory, Th1, Th2, naive plus transitional, activated and memory cells.

To prepare the library, multiplex PCR was applied. Data came from a 454 GS FLX. TCR alpha and beta CDR3 regions were amplified from mRNA by semiquantitative ARM-PCR. In ARM-PCR, tagged nested gene-specific primers were used first, and exponential amplification was then carried out by communal superprimers. Exonuclease was used to remove the nested primers before the first-round PCR products went through the second amplification round. The amplicons were sequenced on the 454 platform, which can rapidly sequence millions of DNA fragments without cloning bias. A read mappable to both V and J germline segments was defined as an effective read. Concerning the study's data processing: IRmap was used to assign reads to germline V, D and J segments, relying on pyromap, a Smith-Waterman modification adapted to 454 sequencing errors. D-beta assignments were filtered using cutoffs set at the 99th percentile of alignment scores from simulated random sequences. The amino acids between the conserved V-segment Y[YFLI]C motif and the J-segment [FW]GXGT motif were defined as CDR3. Repertoire diversity was estimated with a compound Poisson process model previously applied to large-scale EST data. A cross-contamination detection procedure was applied to argue against sample contamination as the source of shared CDR3s. The public reads were reanalyzed by TCRdb: fastp trimming at Q25, MiXCR alignment, in-frame beta chains only. Rows with a matching CDR3 protein are joined into one entry that keeps the most common DNA and genes. TCRdb, not the authors, supplied the V and J calls. Present in this sample are fewer than 15,000 distinct CDR3 sequences, about 55% of which were seen just once. About 2.2% of the sample is in the top ten clones.

Summary of the overall study and its limitations: The bead-based sorting was unable to rule out the presence of a CD4+CD8+ double-positive population. V, D and J usage, CDR3 length and N-nucleotide additions showed no statistically significant differences among the seven subsets. The considerable overlap in CDR3s among Th1, Th2 and regulatory T cells was taken as suggesting that cell fate choices are stochastic. While more than 50% of CD8+ cytotoxic sequences came from clones with more than 100 reads, the regulatory and Th2 subsets had few clones of that kind.

Turning to this clonotype: The clone's antigen remains unknown. No base qualities exist here, and no much larger clone lies one base off it.

Its CDR3 holds 17 amino acids, cysteine through phenylalanine. Kept here is only the CDR3 DNA, which spans 51 bases and is read in frame from base 1. V and J are trimmed by 2 bases and 5 bases, and the gene matches miss 10 bases of the junction. CDR1 and CDR2, per the germline V gene, are MDHEN and SYDVKM. Starting from positively selected CD4+ cells, anti-CD25 beads were used to select CD4+CD25+ regulatory T cells. T cell subsets were isolated with Miltenyi superparamagnetic beads coated with subset-specific monoclonal antibodies. All T cell populations were isolated from peripheral blood. Whole blood was subjected to Ficoll separation to obtain mononuclear cells, from which monocytes were subsequently depleted using anti-CD14 microbeads. The isolated cell populations were resuspended in RNAprotect reagent immediately.

The specimen was Tregs sorted from blood. The receptor comes from a man aged 40-49 years in good health. The receptor chain draws on TRBV28 and TRBJ1-2; TRBD1 agrees with 11 junctional bases. The DNA sequence is TGTGCCAGCAGTTTAGGACAGGGGGCCTGGCCGGGGTATGGCTACACCTTC. This codes for CASSLGQGAWPGYGYTF.